A single sample is the source of the 8 T cell receptor beta chains below, sequenced in a study of control samples from healthy donors and cancer patients. Clones were read by immunoSEQ multiplex PCR, and TCRdb kept only the in-frame ones, dropping some. The data hold 100,000 to 150,000 clones, with 91% observed a single time. Input material: blood. These receptors originate from a man younger than 35 in good health.

On this clone itself: Germline and junction disagree at one end, which may indicate a read error. Other DNA sequences in the same sample also yield this CDR3. V gene TRBV4-1 combines with J gene TRBJ1-5; D is undetermined. This CDR3 comprises 14 residues. CDR1 and CDR2 from the germline V gene are MGHRA and YSYEKL. CDR3 nucleotides: TGCGCCAGCAGCCATCAGGATGGCAATCAGCCTCAGCATTTT. Its translation: CASSHQDGNQPQHF.

The chain is built from TRBV13 and TRBJ2-7; the match to TRBD2 covers 10 bases. The V segment lost 3 bases and the J segment 1 base; nucleotides outside the gene matches: 9. The CDR3 runs 17 residues. CDR1 and CDR2 from the germline V gene are PRHDT and FYEKMQ (reference sequence). CDR3 residues: CASSLTTSGFRSYEQYF. The CDR3 DNA reads as TGTGCCAGCAGCTTGACGACTAGCGGGTTCCGATCCTACGAGCAGTACTTC.

The rearrangement uses TRBV5-5 and TRBJ1-6; maybe TRBD1 (5 bases). This CDR3 has 14 residues. Trimming took off 3 bases at V and 9 bases at J, with 13 bases between the two ends. Per the germline V gene, CDR1 is SGHKS and CDR2 is YYEKEE (reference sequence). CDR3 nucleotides: TGTGCCAGCAGCTGGGACCCTAGGGGTTCACCCCTCCACTTT. As protein: CASSWDPRGSPLHF.

The chain joins TRBV11-2 to TRBJ2-7, with D unclear. This CDR3 has 10 amino acids. Germline V lookup: CDR1 SGHAT, CDR2 FQNNGV. V was clipped by 5 bases and J by 4 bases, with 3 bases between them. The CDR3 DNA reads TGTGCCAGCAGCCATTACGAGCAGTACTTC. Its translation: CASSHYEQYF.

The genes are TRBV6-5 and TRBJ1-6, with unresolved D. This CDR3 region has 13 residues. V was pared by 6 bases and J by 0 bases, with 3 bases between. CDR1 is MNHEY and CDR2 is SVGAGI in the germline V gene. The CDR3 DNA is TGTGCCAGCAGGAGCTCCTATAATTCACCCCTCCACTTT. This translates into CASRSSYNSPLHF.

V and J are TRBV29-1 and TRBJ1-4; weak D call: TRBD1 (5 bases). From germline, CDR1 is SQVTM and CDR2 ANQGSEA. Deletions cut 4 bases from V and 5 bases from J, with 11 bases between. CDR3 size: 13 residues. For the CDR3, the DNA is TGCAGCGTTGCGGCAGGGAAGAATGAAAAACTGTTTTTT. As protein: CSVAAGKNEKLFF.

The chain is built from TRBV5-1 and TRBJ2-3; D remains unclear. V was trimmed by 2 bases and J by 2 bases, leaving 9 bases between them. Germline lookup yields CDR1 SGHRS and CDR2 YFSETQ. The CDR3 contains 14 residues. Written as DNA, the CDR3 is TGCGCCAGCAGCTTAGGTCAGAACACAGATACGCAGTATTTT. Translation gives CASSLGQNTDTQYF.

CDR3 sequence reads: CASSGQGYEDTEAFF. CDR3 DNA: TGTGCCAGCAGCGGACAGGGGTACGAGGACACTGAAGCTTTCTTT. V gene TRBV5-6 combines with J gene TRBJ1-1; TRBD1 matches at 9 bases. Germline assignment: CDR1 SGHDT and CDR2 YYEEEE. The length of the CDR3 is 15 residues. The J segment lost 3 bases and the V segment lost 4 bases, leaving 7 bases of the junction unmatched.